The clone carrying this TCR beta chain was counted only a few times. The data derive from a study of blood T cell repertoires in COVID-19. Across the study: Samples came from the United States, Italy and Spain, spanning acute and convalescent COVID-19.

Cohort assignment relied on participant-reported clinical history. With 7 bases clipped from V and 4 bases from J, the junction kept 7 bases outside the gene matches. This CDR3 contains 14 residues. Per the germline V gene, CDR1 is SNHLY and CDR2 is FYNNEI. Profiled with immunoSEQ multiplex PCR; TCRdb holds only in-frame clones, not every one. The data contain approximately 310,000 clones, approximately 85% of them seen just once; the ten biggest clones take up less than 2.5%. The receptor comes from a man younger than 45 who had recovered from COVID-19. Material: PBMCs or T cells enriched from blood (not recorded which). This chain joins TRBV2 and TRBJ1-5, with 7 bases identical to TRBD1. CDR3 in DNA: TGTGCCAGCAAGGAACAGGGGCTTAATCAGCCCCAGCATTTT. Protein: CASKEQGLNQPQHF.